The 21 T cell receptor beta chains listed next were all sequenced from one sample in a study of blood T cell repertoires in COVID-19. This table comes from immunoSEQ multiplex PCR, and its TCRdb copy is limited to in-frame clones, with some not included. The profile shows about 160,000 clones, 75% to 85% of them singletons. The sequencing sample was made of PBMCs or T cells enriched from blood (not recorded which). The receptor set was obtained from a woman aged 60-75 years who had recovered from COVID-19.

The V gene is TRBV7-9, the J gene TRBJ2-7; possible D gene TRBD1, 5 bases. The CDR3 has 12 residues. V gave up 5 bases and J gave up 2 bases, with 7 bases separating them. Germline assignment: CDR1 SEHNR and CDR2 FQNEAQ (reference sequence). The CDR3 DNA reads TGTGCCAGCAGCCTCAGGGCCTACGAGCAGTACTTC. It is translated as CASSLRAYEQYF.

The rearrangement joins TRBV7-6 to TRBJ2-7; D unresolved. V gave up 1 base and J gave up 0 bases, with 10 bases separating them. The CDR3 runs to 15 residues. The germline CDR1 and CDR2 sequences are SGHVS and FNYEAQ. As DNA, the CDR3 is TGTGCCAGCAGCTTAGATGTGAGAAGCTCCTACGAGCAGTACTTC. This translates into CASSLDVRSSYEQYF. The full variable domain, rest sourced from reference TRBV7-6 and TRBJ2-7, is GAGVSQSPRYKVTKRGQDVALRCDPISGHVSLYWYRQALGQGPEFLTYFNYEAQQDKSGLPNDRFSAERPEGSISTLTIQRTEQRDSAMYRCASSLDVRSSYEQYFGPGTRLTVT.

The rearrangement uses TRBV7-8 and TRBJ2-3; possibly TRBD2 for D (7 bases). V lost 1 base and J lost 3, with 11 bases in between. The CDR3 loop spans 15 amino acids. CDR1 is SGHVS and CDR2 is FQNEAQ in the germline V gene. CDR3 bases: TGTGCCAGCAGCTTAGGGGGGGGGCAAACAGATACGCAGTATTTT. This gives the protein CASSLGGGQTDTQYF. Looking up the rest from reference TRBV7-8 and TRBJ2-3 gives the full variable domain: GAGVSQSPRYKVAKRGQDVALRCDPISGHVSLFWYQQALGQGPEFLTYFQNEAQLDKSGLPSDRFFAERPEGSVSTLKIQRTQQEDSAVYLCASSLGGGQTDTQYFGPGTRLTVL.

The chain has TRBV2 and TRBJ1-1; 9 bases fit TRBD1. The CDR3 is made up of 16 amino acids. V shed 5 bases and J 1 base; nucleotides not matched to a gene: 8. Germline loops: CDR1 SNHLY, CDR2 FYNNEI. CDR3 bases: TGTGCCAGCAGTTGGACCGGGACAGGGACGAACACTGAAGCTTTCTTT. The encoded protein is CASSWTGTGTNTEAFF.

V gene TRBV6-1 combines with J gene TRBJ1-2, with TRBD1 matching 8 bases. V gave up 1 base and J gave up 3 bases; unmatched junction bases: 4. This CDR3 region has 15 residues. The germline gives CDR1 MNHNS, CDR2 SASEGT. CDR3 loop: CASSEGDRKDYGYTF. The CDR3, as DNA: TGTGCCAGCAGTGAAGGGGACAGGAAGGACTATGGCTACACCTTC.

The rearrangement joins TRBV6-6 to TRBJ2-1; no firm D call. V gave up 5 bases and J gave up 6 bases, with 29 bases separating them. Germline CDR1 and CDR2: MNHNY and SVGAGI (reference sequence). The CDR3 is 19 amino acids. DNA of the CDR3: TGTGCCAGCAGTCGCAACACCCCCGTGGCGGCTCTCACTATCAATGAGCAGTTCTTC. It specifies CASSRNTPVAALTINEQFF.

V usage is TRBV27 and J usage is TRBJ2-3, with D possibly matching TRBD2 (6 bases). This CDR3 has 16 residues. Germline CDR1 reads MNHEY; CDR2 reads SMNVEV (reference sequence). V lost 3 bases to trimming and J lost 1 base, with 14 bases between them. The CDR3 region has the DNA TGTGCCAGCAGTTTGTGGTCGGCGGGGCGCACAGATACGCAGTATTTT. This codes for CASSLWSAGRTDTQYF.

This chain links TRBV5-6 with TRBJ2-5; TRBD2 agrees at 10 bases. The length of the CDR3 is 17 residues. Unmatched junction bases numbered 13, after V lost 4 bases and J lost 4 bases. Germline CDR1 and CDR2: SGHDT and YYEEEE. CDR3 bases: TGTGCCAGCAGCCGACTGGTCAGCGGGGGGGCCATAGAGACCCAGTACTTC. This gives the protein CASSRLVSGGAIETQYF.

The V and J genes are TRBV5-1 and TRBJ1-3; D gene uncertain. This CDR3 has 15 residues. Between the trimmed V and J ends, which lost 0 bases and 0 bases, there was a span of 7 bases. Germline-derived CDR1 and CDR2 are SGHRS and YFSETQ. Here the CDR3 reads CASSLEQPSGNTIYF. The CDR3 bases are TGCGCCAGCAGCTTGGAACAGCCCTCTGGAAACACCATATATTTT.

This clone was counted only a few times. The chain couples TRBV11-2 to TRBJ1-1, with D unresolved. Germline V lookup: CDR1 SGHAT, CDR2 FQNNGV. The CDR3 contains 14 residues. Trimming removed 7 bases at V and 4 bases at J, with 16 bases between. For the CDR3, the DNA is TGTGCCAGCATATTGAACCGGGGATCCACTGAAGCTTTCTTT. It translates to CASILNRGSTEAFF.

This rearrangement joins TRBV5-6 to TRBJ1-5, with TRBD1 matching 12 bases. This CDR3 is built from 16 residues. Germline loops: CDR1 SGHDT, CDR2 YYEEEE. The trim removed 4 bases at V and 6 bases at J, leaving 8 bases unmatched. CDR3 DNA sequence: TGTGCCAGCAGCCAGGGCGGGACAGGGGGCGGTCAGCCCCAGCATTTT. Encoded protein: CASSQGGTGGGQPQHF.

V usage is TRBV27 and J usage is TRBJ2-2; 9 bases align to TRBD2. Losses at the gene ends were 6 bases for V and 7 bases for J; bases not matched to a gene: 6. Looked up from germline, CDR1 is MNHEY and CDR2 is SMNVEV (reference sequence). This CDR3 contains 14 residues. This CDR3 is CASSGTSWVGELFF. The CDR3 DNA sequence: TGTGCCAGCAGCGGGACTAGCTGGGTCGGGGAGCTGTTTTTT.

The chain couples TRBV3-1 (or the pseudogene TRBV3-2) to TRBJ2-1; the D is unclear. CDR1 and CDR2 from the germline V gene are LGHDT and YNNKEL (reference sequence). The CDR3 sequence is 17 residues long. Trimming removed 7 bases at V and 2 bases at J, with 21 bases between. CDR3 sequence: CASTKGSFSTAYNEQFF. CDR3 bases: TGTGCCAGCACCAAAGGTAGTTTTTCCACAGCCTACAATGAGCAGTTCTTC.

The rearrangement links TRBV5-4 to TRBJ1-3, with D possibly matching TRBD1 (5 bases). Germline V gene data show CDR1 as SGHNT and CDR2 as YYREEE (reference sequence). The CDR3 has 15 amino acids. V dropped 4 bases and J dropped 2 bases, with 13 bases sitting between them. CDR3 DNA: TGTGCCAGCAGCCTCTGGCAGGGAACTGGAAACACCATATATTTT. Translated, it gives CASSLWQGTGNTIYF.

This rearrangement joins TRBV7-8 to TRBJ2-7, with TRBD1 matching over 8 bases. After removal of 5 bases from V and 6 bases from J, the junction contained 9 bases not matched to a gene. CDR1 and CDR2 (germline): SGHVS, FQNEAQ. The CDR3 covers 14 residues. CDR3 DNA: TGTGCCAGCAGCGTACGAGACAGGGGAGCCGAGCAGTACTTC. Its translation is CASSVRDRGAEQYF.

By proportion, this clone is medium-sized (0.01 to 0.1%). The DNA of the CDR3 is TGTGCCAGTAAATCGGCGGTCGAGCCTGAAGCTTTCTTT. Translated, it gives CASKSAVEPEAFF. V usage is TRBV19 and J usage is TRBJ1-1, with D unresolved. CDR1 LNHDA and CDR2 SQIVND come from the germline V gene (reference sequence). Trimming took 7 bases from V and 6 from J, leaving 15 bases between them. The CDR3 extends over 13 amino acids.

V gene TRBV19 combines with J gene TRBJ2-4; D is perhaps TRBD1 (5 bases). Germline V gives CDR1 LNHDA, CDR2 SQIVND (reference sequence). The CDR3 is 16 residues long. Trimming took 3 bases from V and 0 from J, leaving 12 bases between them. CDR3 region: CASSMWGREAKNIQYF. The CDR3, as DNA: TGTGCCAGTAGTATGTGGGGCAGGGAAGCCAAAAACATTCAGTACTTC.

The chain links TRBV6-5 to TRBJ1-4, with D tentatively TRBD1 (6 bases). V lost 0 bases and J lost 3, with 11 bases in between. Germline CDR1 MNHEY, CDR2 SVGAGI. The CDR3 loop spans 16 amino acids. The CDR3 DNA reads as TGTGCCAGCAGTTACTCGTTGACAGGTTCTAATGAAAAACTGTTTTTT. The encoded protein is CASSYSLTGSNEKLFF.

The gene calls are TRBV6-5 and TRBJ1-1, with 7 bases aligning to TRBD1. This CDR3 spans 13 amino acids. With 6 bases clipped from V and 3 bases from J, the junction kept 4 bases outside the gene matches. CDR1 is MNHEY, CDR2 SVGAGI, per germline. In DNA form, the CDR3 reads TGTGCCAGCAGGCGCACAGGGGACACTGAAGCTTTCTTT. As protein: CASRRTGDTEAFF.

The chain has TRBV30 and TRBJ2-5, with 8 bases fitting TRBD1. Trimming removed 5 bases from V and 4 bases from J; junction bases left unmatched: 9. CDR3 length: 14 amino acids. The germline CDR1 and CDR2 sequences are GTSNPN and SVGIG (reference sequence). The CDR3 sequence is CAWAGQGAGETQYF. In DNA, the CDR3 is TGTGCCTGGGCGGGGCAGGGGGCCGGAGAGACCCAGTACTTC.

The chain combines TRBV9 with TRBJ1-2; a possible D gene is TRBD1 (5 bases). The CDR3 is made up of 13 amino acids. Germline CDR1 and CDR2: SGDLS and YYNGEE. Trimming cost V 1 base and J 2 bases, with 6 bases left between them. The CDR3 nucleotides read TGTGCCAGCAGCGTAAGGACAAACTATGGCTACACCTTC. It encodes CASSVRTNYGYTF.